These 5 T cell receptor beta chains came from one sample sequenced in a study of shared clonotypes between healthy human individuals. The table came from immunoSEQ multiplex PCR; TCRdb's copy has only in-frame clones and leaves some out. The profile shows about 590,000 clones, nearly 97% of them singletons. Naive CD8 populations comprised CD45RO-negative cells positively selected for CCR7, excluding terminally differentiated effector memory CD45RA+ cells. The sample taken for sequencing was naive CD8+ T cells sorted from blood. The source of these receptors is a woman in her thirties in good health.

This rearrangement joins TRBV18 to TRBJ1-5; a weak D match, TRBD1 (6 bases). From germline, CDR1 is KGHSH and CDR2 LQKENI. CDR3 length: 15 residues. V was shortened by 1 base and J by 4 bases, with 11 bases between the two germline ends. This CDR3 is CASSPRDRGNQPQHF. The CDR3 region has the DNA TGTGCCAGCTCACCACGGGATAGGGGGAATCAGCCCCAGCATTTT.

The V and J genes are TRBV11-2 and TRBJ2-1, with 7 positions matching TRBD2. The CDR3 runs to 16 residues. V lost 4 bases to trimming and J lost 4 bases; unmatched junction nucleotides: 10. CDR1 is SGHAT, CDR2 FQNNGV, per germline. In nucleotides, the CDR3 is TGTGCCAGCAGCTGGGGGGGTTTAGCGGGTTACAATGAGCAGTTCTTC. It codes for CASSWGGLAGYNEQFF.

The chain links TRBV28 to TRBJ2-5; 11 bases line up with TRBD2. Per the germline V gene, CDR1 is MDHEN and CDR2 is SYDVKM. This CDR3 has 15 amino acids. The trim removed 6 bases at V and 5 bases at J, leaving 8 bases unmatched. The CDR3 loop reads CASRGIGLAGETQYF. CDR3 nucleotides: TGTGCCAGCAGGGGAATAGGACTAGCGGGTGAGACCCAGTACTTC.

The chain recombines TRBV14 with TRBJ2-7, with D possibly being TRBD1 or TRBD2 (6 bases each). From germline, CDR1 is SGHDN and CDR2 FVKESK. V was trimmed by 1 base and J by 6 bases, leaving 13 bases between them. The CDR3 is 14 residues long. The CDR3 nucleotides are TGTGCCAGCAGCCAAGCCGTTGGGGGGCGCGAGCAGTACTTC. It specifies CASSQAVGGREQYF.

With regard to this clone: Other nucleotide sequences in the sample specify the same CDR3. The rearrangement links TRBV5-1 to TRBJ2-7; D is unresolved. The CDR3 contains 14 residues. Trimming took off 0 bases at V and 0 bases at J, with 7 bases between the two ends. The germline gives CDR1 SGHRS, CDR2 YFSETQ. The CDR3 DNA reads as TGCGCCAGCAGCTTGGTCGCTTCCTCCTACGAGCAGTACTTC. Translation: CASSLVASSYEQYF. The entire variable domain, with the rest obtained from reference TRBV5-1 and TRBJ2-7, is as follows: KAGVTQTPRYLIKTRGQQVTLSCSPISGHRSVSWYQQTPGQGLQFLFEYFSETQRNKGNFPGRFSGRQFSNSRSEMNVSTLELGDSALYLCASSLVASSYEQYFGPGTRLTVT.